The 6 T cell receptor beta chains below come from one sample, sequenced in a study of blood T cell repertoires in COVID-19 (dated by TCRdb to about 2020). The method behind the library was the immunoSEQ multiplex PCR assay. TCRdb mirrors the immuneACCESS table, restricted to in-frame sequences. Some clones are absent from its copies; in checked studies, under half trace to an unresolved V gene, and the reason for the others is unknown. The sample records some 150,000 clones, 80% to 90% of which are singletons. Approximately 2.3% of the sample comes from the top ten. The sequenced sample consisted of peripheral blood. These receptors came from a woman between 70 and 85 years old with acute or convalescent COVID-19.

The CDR3 sequence is CASSLGGAGGNTIYF. The DNA for the CDR3 is TGTGCCAGCAGTTTGGGGGGGGCGGGTGGAAACACCATATATTTT. This chain links TRBV28 with TRBJ1-3, with D possibly matching TRBD1 (6 bases). Germline CDR1 reads MDHEN; CDR2 reads SYDVKM. The CDR3 loop spans 15 amino acids. V was pared by 3 bases and J by 3 bases, with 12 bases between.

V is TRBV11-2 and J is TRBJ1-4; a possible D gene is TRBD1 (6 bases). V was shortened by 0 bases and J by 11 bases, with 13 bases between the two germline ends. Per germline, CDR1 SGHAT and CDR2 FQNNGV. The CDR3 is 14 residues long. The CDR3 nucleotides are TGTGCCAGCAGCTTAGATGGGCAGGGGTACAAACTGTTTTTT. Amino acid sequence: CASSLDGQGYKLFF.

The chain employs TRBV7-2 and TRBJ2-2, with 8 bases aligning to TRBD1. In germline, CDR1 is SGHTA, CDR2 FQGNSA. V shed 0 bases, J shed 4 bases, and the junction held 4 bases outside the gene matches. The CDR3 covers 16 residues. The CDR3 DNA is TGTGCCAGCAGCTTAGCGGGACAGGTTCGCACCGGGGAGCTGTTTTTT. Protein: CASSLAGQVRTGELFF.

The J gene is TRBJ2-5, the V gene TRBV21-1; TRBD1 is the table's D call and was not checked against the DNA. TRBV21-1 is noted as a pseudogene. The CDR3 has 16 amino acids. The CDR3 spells CATNTLGQGIQETQYF. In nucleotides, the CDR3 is TGTGCCACCAATACTCTGGGGCAGGGGATCCAAGAGACCCAGTACTTC.

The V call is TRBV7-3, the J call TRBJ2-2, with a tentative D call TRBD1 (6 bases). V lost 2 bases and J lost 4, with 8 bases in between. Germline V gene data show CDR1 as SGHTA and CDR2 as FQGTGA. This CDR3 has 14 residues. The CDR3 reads CASSLRQATGELFF. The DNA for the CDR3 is TGTGCCAGCAGCTTACGACAGGCCACCGGGGAGCTGTTTTTT. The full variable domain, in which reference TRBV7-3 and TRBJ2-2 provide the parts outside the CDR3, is GAGVSQTPSNKVTEKGKYVELRCDPISGHTALYWYRQSLGQGPEFLIYFQGTGAADDSGLPNDRFFAVRPEGSVSTLKIQRTERGDSAVYLCASSLRQATGELFFGEGSRLTVL.

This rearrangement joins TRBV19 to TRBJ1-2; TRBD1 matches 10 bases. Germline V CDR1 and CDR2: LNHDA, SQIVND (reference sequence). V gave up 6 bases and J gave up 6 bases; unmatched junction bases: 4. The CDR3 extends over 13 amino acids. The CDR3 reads CASRRDRGHGYTF. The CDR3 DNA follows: TGTGCCAGTAGGAGAGACAGGGGGCATGGCTACACCTTC.